These T cell receptor beta chains were read from a single sample in a study of blood T cell repertoires in COVID-19. The table came from immunoSEQ multiplex PCR; TCRdb's copy has only in-frame clones and leaves some out. Of approximately 300,000 clones listed, approximately 90% were seen once; the top ten hold almost 4%. Sequenced sample: PBMCs or T cells enriched from blood (not recorded which). Every receptor here comes from a woman between 25 and 40 years old who had been exposed to COVID-19. The CDR3 runs from the conserved cysteine through the conserved F or W. A D gene is named only where the DNA matches it firmly. Not all rows give a size; the values are once, few, many and, for expanded clones, a class.

d_gene,j_gene,abundance,v_gene,CDR3aa
TRBD2,TRBJ2-6,.,TRBV3-1/TRBV3-2,CASSRGGVNSGANVLTF
.,TRBJ1-2,.,TRBV3-1/TRBV3-2,CASSQDPRSYGYTF
.,TRBJ2-3,.,TRBV20-1,CSASLRVRTDTQYF
.,TRBJ2-7,once,TRBV20-1,CSASPRVASYEQYF
TRBD1,TRBJ1-1,.,TRBV27,CASSLWGQGNTEAFF
.,TRBJ1-2,once,TRBV6-6,CASRQGNYGYTF
TRBD1,TRBJ2-7,.,TRBV2,CASRRAGQGYEQYF
TRBD1,TRBJ1-6,once,TRBV30,CAWTFSGEGAGSPLHF
.,TRBJ1-4,.,TRBV5-1,CASSWRIDEKLFF
TRBD1,TRBJ1-2,.,TRBV12-3/TRBV12-4,CASTLIRGLGYTF
TRBD1,TRBJ1-1,.,TRBV18,CASSPNRGNTEAFF
.,TRBJ2-7,.,TRBV27,CASARGAGVSYEQYF
.,TRBJ1-3,.,TRBV9,CASTDSGNTIYF
TRBD2,TRBJ2-5,.,TRBV4-2,CASSQVVGRGQRGETQYF
TRBD2,TRBJ2-1,.,TRBV10-1,CASSESGLADYNEQFF
.,TRBJ2-3,.,TRBV5-5,CASSYRVSTDTQYF
.,TRBJ1-5,.,TRBV4-1,CASSQEGRARGPQHF
.,TRBJ1-5,.,TRBV10-1,CARTGDSNQPQHF
.,TRBJ1-5,few,TRBV2,CASRPTGLGRDQPQHF
.,TRBJ1-1,.,TRBV6-5,CASSIAGQSTEAFF
TRBD1,TRBJ1-4,.,TRBV5-4,CASSQGTGGYGEKLFF
.,TRBJ1-2,few,TRBV9,CASSVGITGDDYGYTF
TRBD1,TRBJ2-1,.,TRBV6-5,CASSDRGQGFDEQFF
.,TRBJ1-2,.,TRBV14,CASSQLGGDRDGYTF
TRBD1,TRBJ2-7,once,TRBV19,CASSPGQGAYEQYF
TRBD1,TRBJ2-5,once,TRBV5-1,CASSLQGRSETQYF
TRBD1,TRBJ1-5,.,TRBV19,CASSIEGTGWNQPQHF
TRBD1,TRBJ1-1,.,TRBV5-5,CASSKDRVNTEAFF
.,TRBJ1-5,once,TRBV19,CASSIWDSGNQPQHF
.,TRBJ1-5,.,TRBV3-1/TRBV3-2,CASSQGSHW
.,TRBJ2-2,.,TRBV6-5,CASSYAGTPNTGELFF
.,TRBJ1-3,.,TRBV4-3,CASSQDPGWTGNTIYF
.,TRBJ1-1,.,TRBV7-2,CASSLVAGVNTEAFF
TRBD2,TRBJ2-3,once,TRBV28,CASTSGGNTDTQYF
TRBD1,TRBJ1-1,.,TRBV7-9,CASSLGGDSMNTEAFF
.,TRBJ1-1,.,TRBV7-8,CASSYVNLGTEAFF
.,TRBJ1-2,.,TRBV29-1,CSVEVREFYGYTF
.,TRBJ1-2,.,TRBV5-4,CASSLGGFGDYGYTF
TRBD1,TRBJ1-1,.,TRBV5-1,CATRGQTNTEAFF
.,TRBJ2-2,.,TRBV7-9,CASSPTQDTGELFF
TRBD1,TRBJ1-2,.,TRBV10-3,CAISQPGTEGNHGYTF
.,TRBJ1-1,.,TRBV29-1,CSVDGGLNTEAFF
.,TRBJ1-4,.,TRBV7-9,CASSLGRGRIEKLFF
TRBD2,TRBJ2-2,.,TRBV7-6,CASSLALGGETGELFF
.,TRBJ2-1,.,TRBV27,CASSPRGEQFF
.,TRBJ2-7,.,TRBV18,CASSDGREQYF
.,TRBJ1-1,.,TRBV6-1,CASSERRGNTEAFF
.,TRBJ1-1,.,TRBV5-1,CASSFAPGSTEAFF
TRBD2,TRBJ2-3,.,TRBV15,CATSREAQTSGSTDTQYF
.,TRBJ1-1,.,TRBV11-2,CASSLLAGSVNTEAFF
TRBD2,TRBJ2-3,.,TRBV5-1,CASPLAGDTDTQYF
.,TRBJ2-5,.,TRBV13,CASSSRKQLQETQYF
.,TRBJ2-7,.,TRBV5-3,CARSSSLARQTYEQYF
.,TRBJ1-2,.,TRBV7-9,CASSPPGDYGYTF
.,TRBJ1-6,.,TRBV30,CAWSVKGGGDFSPLHF